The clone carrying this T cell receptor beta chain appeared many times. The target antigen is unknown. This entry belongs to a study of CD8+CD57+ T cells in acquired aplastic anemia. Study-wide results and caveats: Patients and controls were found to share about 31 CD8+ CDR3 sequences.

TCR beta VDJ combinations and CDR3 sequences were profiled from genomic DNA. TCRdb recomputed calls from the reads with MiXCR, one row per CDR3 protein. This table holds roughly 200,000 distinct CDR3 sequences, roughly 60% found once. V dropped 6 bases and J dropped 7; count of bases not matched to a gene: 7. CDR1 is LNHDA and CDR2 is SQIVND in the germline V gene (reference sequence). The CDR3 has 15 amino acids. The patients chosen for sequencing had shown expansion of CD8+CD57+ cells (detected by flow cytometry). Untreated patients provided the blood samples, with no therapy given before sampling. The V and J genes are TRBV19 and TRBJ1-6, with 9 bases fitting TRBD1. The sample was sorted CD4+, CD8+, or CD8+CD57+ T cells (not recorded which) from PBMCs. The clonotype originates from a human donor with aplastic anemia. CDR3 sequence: CASRAGTGLNSPLHF. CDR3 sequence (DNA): TGTGCCAGTAGGGCCGGGACAGGGTTGAATTCACCCCTCCACTTT.